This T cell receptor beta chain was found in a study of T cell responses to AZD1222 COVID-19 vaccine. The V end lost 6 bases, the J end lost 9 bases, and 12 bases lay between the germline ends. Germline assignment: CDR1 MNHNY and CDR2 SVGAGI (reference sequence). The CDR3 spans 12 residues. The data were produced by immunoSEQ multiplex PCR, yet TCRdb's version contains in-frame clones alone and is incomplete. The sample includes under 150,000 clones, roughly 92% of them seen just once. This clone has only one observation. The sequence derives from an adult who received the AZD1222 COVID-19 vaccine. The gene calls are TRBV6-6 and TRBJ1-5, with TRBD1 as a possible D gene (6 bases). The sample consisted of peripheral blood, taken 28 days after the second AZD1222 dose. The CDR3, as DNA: TGTGCCAGCAGAGGACAGCCTGGGCCCCAGCATTTT. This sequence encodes CASRGQPGPQHF.